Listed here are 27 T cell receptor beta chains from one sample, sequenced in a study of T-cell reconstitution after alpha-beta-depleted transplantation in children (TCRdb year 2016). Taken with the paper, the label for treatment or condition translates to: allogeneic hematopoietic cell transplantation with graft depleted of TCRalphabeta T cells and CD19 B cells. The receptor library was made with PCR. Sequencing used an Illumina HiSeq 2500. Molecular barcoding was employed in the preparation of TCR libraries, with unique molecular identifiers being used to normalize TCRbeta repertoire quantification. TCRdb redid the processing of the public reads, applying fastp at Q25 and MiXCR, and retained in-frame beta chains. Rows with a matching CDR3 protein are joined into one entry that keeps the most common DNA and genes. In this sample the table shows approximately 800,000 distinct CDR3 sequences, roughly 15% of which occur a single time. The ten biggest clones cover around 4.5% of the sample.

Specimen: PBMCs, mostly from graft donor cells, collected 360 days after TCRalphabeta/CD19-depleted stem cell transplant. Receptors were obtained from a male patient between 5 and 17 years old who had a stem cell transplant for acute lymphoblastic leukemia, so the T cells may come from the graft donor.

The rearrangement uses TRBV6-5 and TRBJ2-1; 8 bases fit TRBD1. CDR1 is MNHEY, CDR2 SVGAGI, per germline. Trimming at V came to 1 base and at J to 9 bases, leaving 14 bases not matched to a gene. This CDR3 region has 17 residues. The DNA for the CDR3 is TGTGCCAGCAGTTACTGGATCCCTGGACAGGGCGGAGCTGAGCAGTTCTTC. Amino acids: CASSYWIPGQGGAEQFF.

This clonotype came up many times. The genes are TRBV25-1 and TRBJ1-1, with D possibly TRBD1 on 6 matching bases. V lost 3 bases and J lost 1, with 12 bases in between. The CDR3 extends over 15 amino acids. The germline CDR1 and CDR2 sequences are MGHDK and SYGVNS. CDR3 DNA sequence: TGTGCCAGCAGTGACGTGACAGGATGGAACACTGAAGCTTTCTTT. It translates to CASSDVTGWNTEAFF.

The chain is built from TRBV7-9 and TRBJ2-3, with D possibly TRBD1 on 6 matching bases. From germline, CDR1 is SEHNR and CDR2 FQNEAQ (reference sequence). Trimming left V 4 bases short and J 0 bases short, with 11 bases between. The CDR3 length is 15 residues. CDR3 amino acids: CASSYRDFSTDTQYF. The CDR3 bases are TGTGCCAGCAGCTACAGGGATTTTAGCACAGATACGCAGTATTTT. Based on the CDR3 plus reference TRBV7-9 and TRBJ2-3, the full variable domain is DTGVSQNPRHKITKRGQNVTFRCDPISEHNRLYWYRQTLGQGPEFLTYFQNEAQLEKSRLLSDRFSAERPKGSFSTLEIQRTEQGDSAMYLCASSYRDFSTDTQYFGPGTRLTVL.

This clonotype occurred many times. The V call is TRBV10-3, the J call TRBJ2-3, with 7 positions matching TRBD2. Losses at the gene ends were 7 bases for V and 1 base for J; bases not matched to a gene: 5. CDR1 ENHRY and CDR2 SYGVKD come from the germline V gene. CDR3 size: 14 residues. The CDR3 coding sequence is TGTGCCATCAACAGCGGGGACGGCACAGATACGCAGTATTTT. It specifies CAINSGDGTDTQYF.

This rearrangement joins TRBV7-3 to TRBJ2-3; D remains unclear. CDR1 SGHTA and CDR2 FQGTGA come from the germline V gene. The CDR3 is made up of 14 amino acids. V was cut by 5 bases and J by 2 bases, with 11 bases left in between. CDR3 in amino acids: CASSPSLYTDTQYF. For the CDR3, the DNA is TGTGCCAGCAGCCCGAGTCTTTACACAGATACGCAGTATTTT.

Here the CDR3 reads CASSESPFSKETTSYNEQFF. The CDR3 coding sequence is TGTGCCAGCAGTGAATCCCCCTTTTCGAAAGAAACCACCTCCTACAATGAGCAGTTCTTC. The chain couples TRBV25-1 to TRBJ2-1; the D is unclear. There are 20 residues in the CDR3. Trimming took off 1 base at V and 0 bases at J, with 22 bases between the two ends. Germline V gene sequence: CDR1 MGHDK, CDR2 SYGVNS.

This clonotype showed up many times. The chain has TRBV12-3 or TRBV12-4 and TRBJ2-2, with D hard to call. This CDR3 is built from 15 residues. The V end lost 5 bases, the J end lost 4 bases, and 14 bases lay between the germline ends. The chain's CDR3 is CASSVLAWTTGELFF. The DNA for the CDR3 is TGTGCCAGCAGTGTCTTGGCCTGGACCACCGGGGAGCTGTTTTTT.

The CDR3 is CASSPEGTSIGGEQYF. The CDR3, as DNA: TGTGCCAGCAGCCCCGAGGGGACTAGCATTGGGGGCGAGCAGTACTTC. V and J are TRBV27 and TRBJ2-7, with 9 nucleotides matching TRBD2. CDR1 MNHEY and CDR2 SMNVEV come from the germline V gene (reference sequence). V shed 6 bases, J shed 6 bases, and the junction held 15 bases outside the gene matches. This CDR3 is built from 16 residues.

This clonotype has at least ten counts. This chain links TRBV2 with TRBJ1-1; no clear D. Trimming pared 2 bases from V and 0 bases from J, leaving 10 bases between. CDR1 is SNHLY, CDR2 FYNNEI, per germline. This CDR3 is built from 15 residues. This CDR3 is CASSESDLMNTEAFF. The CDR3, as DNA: TGTGCCAGCAGTGAATCGGACCTTATGAACACTGAAGCTTTCTTT.

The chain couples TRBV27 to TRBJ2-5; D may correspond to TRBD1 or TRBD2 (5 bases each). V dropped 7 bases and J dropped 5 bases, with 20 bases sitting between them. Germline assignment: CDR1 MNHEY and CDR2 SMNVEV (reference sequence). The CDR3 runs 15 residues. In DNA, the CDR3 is TGTGCCAGCACCAATAGGGTCGGGACCGTGGAGACCCAGTACTTC. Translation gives CASTNRVGTVETQYF.

CDR3: CASSPPGQEGHEKLFF. CDR3 bases: TGCGCCAGCAGCCCCCCAGGACAGGAGGGACATGAAAAACTGTTTTTT. The rearrangement uses TRBV5-1 and TRBJ1-4, with TRBD1 matching over 7 bases. This CDR3 is 16 amino acids long. The ends lost 4 bases at V and 6 bases at J; junction bases unmatched: 12. CDR1 and CDR2 from the germline V gene are SGHRS and YFSETQ. Drawing the rest from reference TRBV5-1 and TRBJ1-4, the complete variable domain is KAGVTQTPRYLIKTRGQQVTLSCSPISGHRSVSWYQQTPGQGLQFLFEYFSETQRNKGNFPGRFSGRQFSNSRSEMNVSTLELGDSALYLCASSPPGQEGHEKLFFGSGTQLSVL.

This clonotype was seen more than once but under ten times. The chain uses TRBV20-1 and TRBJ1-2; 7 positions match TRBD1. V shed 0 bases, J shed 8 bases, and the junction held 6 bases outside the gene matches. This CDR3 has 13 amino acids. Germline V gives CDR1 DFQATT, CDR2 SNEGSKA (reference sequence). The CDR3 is CSARDRTGRGYTF. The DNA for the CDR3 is TGCAGTGCTAGAGACCGGACAGGCCGGGGCTACACCTTC.

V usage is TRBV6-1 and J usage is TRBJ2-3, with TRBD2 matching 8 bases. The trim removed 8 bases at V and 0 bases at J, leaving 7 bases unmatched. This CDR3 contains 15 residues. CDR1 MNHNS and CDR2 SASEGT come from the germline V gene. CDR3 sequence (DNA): TGTGCCAGCGCCGTAGCGGGACCTAGCACAGATACGCAGTATTTT. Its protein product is CASAVAGPSTDTQYF.

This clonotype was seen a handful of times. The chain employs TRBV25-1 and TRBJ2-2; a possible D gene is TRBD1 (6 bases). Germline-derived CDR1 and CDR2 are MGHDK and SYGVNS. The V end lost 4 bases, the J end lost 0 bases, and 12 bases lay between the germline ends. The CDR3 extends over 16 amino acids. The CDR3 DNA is TGTGCCAGCAGTGTGCAACGGACAGCGAACACCGGGGAGCTGTTTTTT. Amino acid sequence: CASSVQRTANTGELFF.

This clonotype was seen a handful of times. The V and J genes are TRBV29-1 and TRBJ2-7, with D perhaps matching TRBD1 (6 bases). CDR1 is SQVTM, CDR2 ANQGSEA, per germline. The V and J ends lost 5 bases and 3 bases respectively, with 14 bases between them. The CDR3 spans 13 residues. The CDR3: CSVSRGFLYEQYF. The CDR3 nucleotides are TGCAGCGTTTCCAGGGGTTTTCTCTACGAGCAGTACTTC.

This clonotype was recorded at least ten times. CDR3 residues: CASSAVATDTQYF. In DNA form, the CDR3 reads TGCGCCAGCAGCGCGGTAGCTACAGATACGCAGTATTTT. This chain joins TRBV4-1 and TRBJ2-3; D remains unclear. CDR3 length: 13 amino acids. Trimming pared 5 bases from V and 3 bases from J, leaving 9 bases between. CDR1 MGHRA and CDR2 YSYEKL come from the germline V gene.

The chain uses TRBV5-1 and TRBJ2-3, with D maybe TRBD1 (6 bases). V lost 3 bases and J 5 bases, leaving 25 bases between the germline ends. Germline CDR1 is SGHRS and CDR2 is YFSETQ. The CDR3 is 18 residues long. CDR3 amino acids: CASSSWGFGQRGIDTQYF. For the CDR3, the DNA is TGCGCCAGCAGCTCTTGGGGATTTGGACAGCGAGGAATAGATACGCAGTATTTT. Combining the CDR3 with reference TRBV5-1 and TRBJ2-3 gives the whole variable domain KAGVTQTPRYLIKTRGQQVTLSCSPISGHRSVSWYQQTPGQGLQFLFEYFSETQRNKGNFPGRFSGRQFSNSRSEMNVSTLELGDSALYLCASSSWGFGQRGIDTQYFGPGTRLTVL.

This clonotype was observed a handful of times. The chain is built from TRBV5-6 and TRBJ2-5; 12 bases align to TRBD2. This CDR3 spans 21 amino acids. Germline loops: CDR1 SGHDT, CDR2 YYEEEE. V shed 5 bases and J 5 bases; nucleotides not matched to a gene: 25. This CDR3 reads CASRYRVSLASGRAYRETQYF. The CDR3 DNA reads TGTGCCAGCAGATACAGGGTTTCCTTGGCTAGCGGGAGGGCCTATCGGGAGACCCAGTACTTC.

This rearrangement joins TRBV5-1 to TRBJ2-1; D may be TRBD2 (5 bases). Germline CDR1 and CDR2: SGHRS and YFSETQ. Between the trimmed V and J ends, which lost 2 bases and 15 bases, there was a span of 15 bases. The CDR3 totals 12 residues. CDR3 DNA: TGCGCCAGCAGCTTCTCCAGCGGCCTTATGTTCTTC. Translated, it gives CASSFSSGLMFF.

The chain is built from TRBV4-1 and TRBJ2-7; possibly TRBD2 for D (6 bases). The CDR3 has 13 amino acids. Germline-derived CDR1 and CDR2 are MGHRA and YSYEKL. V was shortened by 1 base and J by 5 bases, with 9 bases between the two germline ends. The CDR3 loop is CASSQGGVHEQYF. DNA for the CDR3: TGCGCCAGCAGCCAAGGCGGGGTCCACGAGCAGTACTTC.

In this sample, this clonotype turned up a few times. Here the CDR3 reads CASSSQPDGNTEAFF. The DNA of the CDR3 is TGCGCCAGCAGCTCCCAACCCGACGGGAACACTGAAGCTTTCTTT. V usage is TRBV5-1 and J usage is TRBJ1-1; D remains unclear. The length of the CDR3 is 15 residues. Trimming cost V 3 bases and J 1 base, with 13 bases left between them. Germline assignment: CDR1 SGHRS and CDR2 YFSETQ.

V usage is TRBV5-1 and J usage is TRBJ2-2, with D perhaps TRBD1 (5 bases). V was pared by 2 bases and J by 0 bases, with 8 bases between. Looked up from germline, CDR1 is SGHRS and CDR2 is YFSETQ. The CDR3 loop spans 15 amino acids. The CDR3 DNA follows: TGCGCCAGCAGCTTTATGGACACGAACACCGGGGAGCTGTTTTTT. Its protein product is CASSFMDTNTGELFF.

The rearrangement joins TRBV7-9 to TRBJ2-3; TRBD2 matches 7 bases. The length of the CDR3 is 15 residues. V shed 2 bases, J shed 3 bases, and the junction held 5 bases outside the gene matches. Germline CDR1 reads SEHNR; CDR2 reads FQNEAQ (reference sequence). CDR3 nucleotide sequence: TGTGCCAGCAGCTTAACTTGGCGGGAGACAGATACGCAGTATTTT. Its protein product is CASSLTWRETDTQYF.

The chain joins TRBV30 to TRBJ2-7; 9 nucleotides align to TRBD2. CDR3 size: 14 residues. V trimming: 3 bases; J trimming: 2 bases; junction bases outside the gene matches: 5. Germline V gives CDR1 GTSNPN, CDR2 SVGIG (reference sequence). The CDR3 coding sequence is TGTGCCTGGAGGGGAGCGGGGGGAACCTACGAGCAGTACTTC. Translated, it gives CAWRGAGGTYEQYF.

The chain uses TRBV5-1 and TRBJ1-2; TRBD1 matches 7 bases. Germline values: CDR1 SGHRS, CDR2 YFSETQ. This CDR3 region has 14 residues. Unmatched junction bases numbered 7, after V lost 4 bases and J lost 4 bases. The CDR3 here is CASSLPGQPYGYTF. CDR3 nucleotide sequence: TGCGCCAGCAGCCTCCCGGGACAGCCCTATGGCTACACCTTC.

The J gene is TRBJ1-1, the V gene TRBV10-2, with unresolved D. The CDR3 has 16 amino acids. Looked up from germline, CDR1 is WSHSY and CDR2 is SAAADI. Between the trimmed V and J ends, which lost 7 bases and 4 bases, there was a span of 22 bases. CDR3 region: CASTGPGTPLATEAFF. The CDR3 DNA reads TGCGCCAGCACTGGACCCGGAACCCCTTTGGCCACTGAAGCTTTCTTT.

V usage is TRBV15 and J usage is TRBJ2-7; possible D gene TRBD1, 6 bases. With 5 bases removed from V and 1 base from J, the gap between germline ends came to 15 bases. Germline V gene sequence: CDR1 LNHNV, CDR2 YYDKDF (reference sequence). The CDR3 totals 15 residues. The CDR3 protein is CATSEGIQGSYEQYF. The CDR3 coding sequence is TGTGCCACCAGCGAGGGAATACAGGGTTCCTACGAGCAGTACTTC.